This T cell receptor (beta chain) was recorded in a study of blood T cell repertoires in COVID-19. The method was immunoSEQ multiplex PCR; TCRdb's version includes in-frame clones alone and lacks a portion of them. Among some 77,000 clones listed, 85% to 90% were seen once. Unmatched junction bases numbered 11, after V lost 6 bases and J lost 3 bases. This CDR3 region has 15 residues. The V gene's germline CDR1 is MNHEY and CDR2 SVGAGI. The clonotype comes from a woman over 75 with active or convalescent COVID-19. This chain links TRBV6-5 with TRBJ2-7; 7 bases are shared with TRBD2. The sequenced sample was peripheral blood. The CDR3 DNA is TGTGCCAGCAGAAGAGGGGAGGGACCCCACTACGAGCAGTACTTC. Translated: CASRRGEGPHYEQYF.